This T cell receptor (beta chain) was profiled in a study of OX40 agonist ivuxolimab in advanced cancers. The study, taken as a whole, reports: Both blood CD4+ and CD8+ T cells showed clonal growth by week 6 at 0.1 to 3.0 mg/kg.

The CDR3 consists of 14 residues. Per germline, CDR1 MDHEN and CDR2 SYDVKM. V lost 6 bases, J lost 1 base, and 3 bases stayed unmatched. Regarding this clone: Its antigen is as yet unknown.

Assay: immunoSEQ multiplex PCR; the TCRdb copy retains only in-frame clones and omits some. The repertoire consists of 30,000 to 45,000 clones, with roughly nine tenths occurring once and the leading ten covering about 4.2%. This receptor was obtained from an adult with an advanced solid tumor such as melanoma, head and neck, liver or kidney cancer. The chain is built from TRBV28 and TRBJ1-3, with 7 bases matching TRBD1. Material: CD4+ or CD8+ T cells sorted from blood, obtained in a trial of the OX40 agonist ivuxolimab. CDR3 in amino acids: CASRGQLSGNTIYF. The CDR3 DNA sequence: TGTGCCAGCAGGGGACAGCTTTCTGGAAACACCATATATTTT. Full variable domain (remainder filled in from reference TRBV28 and TRBJ1-3): DVKVTQSSRYLVKRTGEKVFLECVQDMDHENMFWYRQDPGLGLRLIYFSYDVKMKEKGDIPEGYSVSREKKERFSLILESASTNQTSMYLCASRGQLSGNTIYFGEGSWLTVV.